The clone carrying this TCR beta chain was recorded only once. Data came from immunoSEQ multiplex PCR; TCRdb stores just in-frame clones and leaves some out. Of 30,000 to 35,000 clones in the sample, approximately 70% were seen once. This record belongs to a study of cytotoxic CD8 clonotypes in ibrutinib-treated CLL. The TCR sequence derives from a human donor with chronic lymphocytic leukemia. The sample was PBMCs, taken before ibrutinib treatment.

CDR3 amino acids: CASSLLYNEQFF. The CDR3 region has the DNA TGCGCCAGCAGCTTGCTGTACAATGAGCAGTTCTTC. The J gene is TRBJ2-1, the V gene TRBV5-1; no clear D gene. Germline V gene lookup returns CDR1 SGHRS and CDR2 YFSETQ. Trimming took 1 base from V and 4 from J, leaving 3 bases between them. The CDR3 totals 12 residues.